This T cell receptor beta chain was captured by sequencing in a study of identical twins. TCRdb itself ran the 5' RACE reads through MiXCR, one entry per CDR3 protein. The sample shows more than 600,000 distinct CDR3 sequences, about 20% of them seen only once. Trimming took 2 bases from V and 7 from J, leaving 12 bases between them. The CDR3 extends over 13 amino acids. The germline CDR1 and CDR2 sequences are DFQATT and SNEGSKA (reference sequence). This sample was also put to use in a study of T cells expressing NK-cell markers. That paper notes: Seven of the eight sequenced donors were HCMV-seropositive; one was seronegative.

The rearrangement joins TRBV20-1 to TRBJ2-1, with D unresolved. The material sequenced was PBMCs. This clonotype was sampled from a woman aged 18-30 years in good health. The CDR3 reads CSARIVAGNEQFF. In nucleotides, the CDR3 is TGCAGTGCTAGAATCGTCGCCGGGAATGAGCAGTTCTTC.